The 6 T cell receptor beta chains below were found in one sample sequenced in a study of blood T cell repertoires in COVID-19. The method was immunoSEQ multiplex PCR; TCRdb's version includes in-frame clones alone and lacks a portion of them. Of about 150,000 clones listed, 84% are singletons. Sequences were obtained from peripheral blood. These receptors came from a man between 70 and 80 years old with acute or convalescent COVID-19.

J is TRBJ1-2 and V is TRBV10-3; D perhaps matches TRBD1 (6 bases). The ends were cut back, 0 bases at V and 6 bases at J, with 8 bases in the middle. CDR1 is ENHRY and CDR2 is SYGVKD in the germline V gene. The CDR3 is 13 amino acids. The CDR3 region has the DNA TGTGCCATCAGTGAGTCTCACAGGGATGGCTACACCTTC. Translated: CAISESHRDGYTF.

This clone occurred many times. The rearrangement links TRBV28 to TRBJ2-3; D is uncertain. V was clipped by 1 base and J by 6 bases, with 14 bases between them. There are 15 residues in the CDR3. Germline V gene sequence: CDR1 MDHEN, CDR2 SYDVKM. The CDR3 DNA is TGTGCCAGCAGTTTATCGCTTCTAAGGCGGGATACGCAGTATTTT. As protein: CASSLSLLRRDTQYF.

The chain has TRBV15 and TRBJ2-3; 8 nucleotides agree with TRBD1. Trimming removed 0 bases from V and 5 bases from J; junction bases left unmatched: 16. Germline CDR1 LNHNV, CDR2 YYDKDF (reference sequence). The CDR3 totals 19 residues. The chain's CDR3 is CATSRDTSMDRVYEDTQYF. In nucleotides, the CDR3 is TGTGCCACCAGCAGAGATACGAGTATGGACAGGGTTTATGAAGATACGCAGTATTTT.

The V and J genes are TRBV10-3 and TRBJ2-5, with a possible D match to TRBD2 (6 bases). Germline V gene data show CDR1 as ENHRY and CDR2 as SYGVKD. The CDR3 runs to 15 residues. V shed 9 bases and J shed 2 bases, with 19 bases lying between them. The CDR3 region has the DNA TGTGCCATTGCCCCGCGGAGGGAACTTCAAGAGACCCAGTACTTC. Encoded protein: CAIAPRRELQETQYF.

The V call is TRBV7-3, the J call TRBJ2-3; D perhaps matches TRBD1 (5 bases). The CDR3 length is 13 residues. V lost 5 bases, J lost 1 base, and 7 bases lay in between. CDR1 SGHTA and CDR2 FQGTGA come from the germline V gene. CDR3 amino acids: CASSQTGTDTQYF. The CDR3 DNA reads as TGTGCCAGCAGCCAGACAGGCACAGATACGCAGTATTTT.

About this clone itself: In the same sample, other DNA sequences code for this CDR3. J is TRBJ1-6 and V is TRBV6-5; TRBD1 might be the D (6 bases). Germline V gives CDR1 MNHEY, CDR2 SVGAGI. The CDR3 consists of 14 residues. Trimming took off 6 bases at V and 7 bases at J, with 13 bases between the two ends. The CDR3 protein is CASRATGLNSPLHF. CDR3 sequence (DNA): TGTGCCAGCAGGGCCACAGGGTTGAATTCACCCCTCCACTTT.